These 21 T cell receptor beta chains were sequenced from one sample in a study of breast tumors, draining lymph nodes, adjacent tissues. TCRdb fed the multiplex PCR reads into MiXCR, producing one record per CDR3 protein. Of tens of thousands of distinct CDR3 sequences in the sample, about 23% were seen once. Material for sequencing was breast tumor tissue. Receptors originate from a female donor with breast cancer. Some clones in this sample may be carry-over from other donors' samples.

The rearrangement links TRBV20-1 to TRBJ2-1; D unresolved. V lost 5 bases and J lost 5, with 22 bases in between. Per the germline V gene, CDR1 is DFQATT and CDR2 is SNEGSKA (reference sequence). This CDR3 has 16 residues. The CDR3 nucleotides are TGCAGTGCTCAACGGGTGGCAGCCCCACCCCACAATGAGCAGTTCTTC. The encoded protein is CSAQRVAAPPHNEQFF.

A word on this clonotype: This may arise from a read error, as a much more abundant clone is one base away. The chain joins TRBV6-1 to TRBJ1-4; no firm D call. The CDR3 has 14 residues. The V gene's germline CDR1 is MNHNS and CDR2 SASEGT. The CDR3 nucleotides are TGTGCCAGCAGTTCACCCCCCTTCGAGCCTAAACTGCTTTTT. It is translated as CASSSPPFEPKLLF.

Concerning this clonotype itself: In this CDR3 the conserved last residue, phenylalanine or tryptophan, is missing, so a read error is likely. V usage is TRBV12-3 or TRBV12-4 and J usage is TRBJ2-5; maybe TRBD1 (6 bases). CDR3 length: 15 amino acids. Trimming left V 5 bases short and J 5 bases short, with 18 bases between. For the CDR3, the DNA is TGTGCCAGCAGTCCCCGGGCAGGGGCCAATGAGACCCAGTACTCC. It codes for CASSPRAGANETQYS.

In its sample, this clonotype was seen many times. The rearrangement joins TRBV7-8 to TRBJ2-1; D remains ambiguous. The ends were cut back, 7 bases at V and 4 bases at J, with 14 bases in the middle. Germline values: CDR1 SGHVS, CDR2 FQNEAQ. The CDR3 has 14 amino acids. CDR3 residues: CASIPSTVYNEQFF. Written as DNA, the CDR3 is TGTGCCAGCATACCCTCTACAGTATACAATGAGCAGTTCTTC.

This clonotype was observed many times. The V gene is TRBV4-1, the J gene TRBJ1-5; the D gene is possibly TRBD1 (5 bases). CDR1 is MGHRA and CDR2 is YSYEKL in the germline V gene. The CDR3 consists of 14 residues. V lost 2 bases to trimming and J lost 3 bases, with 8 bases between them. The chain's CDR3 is CASSQRQFNQPQHF. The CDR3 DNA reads TGCGCCAGCAGCCAACGACAGTTCAATCAGCCCCAGCATTTT.

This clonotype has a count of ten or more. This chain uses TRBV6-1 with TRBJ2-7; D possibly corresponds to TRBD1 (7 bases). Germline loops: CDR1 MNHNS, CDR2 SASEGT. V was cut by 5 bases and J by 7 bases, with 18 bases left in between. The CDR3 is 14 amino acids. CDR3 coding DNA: TGTGCCAGCAGTCCCTTGGCAGGGGGGAGAGAGCAGTACTTC. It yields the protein CASSPLAGGREQYF.

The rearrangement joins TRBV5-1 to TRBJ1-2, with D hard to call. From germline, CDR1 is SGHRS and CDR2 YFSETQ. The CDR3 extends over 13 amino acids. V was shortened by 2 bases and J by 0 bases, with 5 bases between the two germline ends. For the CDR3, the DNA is TGCGCCAGCAGCTTATGTGCTAACTATGGCTACACCTTC. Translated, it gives CASSLCANYGYTF.

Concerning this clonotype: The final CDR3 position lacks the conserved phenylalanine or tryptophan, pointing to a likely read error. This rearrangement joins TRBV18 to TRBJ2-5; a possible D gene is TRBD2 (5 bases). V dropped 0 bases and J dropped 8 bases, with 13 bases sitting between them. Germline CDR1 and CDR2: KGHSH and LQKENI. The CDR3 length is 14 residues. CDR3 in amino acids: CASSPPSSRETQYS. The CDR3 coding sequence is TGTGCCAGCTCACCACCGAGTAGCCGGGAAACCCAGTACTCC.

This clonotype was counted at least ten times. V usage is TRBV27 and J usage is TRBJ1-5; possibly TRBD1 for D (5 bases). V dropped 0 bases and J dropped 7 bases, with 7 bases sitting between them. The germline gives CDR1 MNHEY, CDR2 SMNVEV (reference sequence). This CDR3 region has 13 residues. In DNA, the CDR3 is TGTGCCAGCAGTTTATCCCAGGGCCAGCCCCAGCATTTT. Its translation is CASSLSQGQPQHF.

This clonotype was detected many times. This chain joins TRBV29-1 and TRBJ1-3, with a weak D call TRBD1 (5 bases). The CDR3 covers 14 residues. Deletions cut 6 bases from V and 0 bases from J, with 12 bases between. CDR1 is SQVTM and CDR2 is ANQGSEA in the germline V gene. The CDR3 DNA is TGCAGCGTGGTGGCAGGGACCTCTGGAAACACCATATATTTT. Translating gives CSVVAGTSGNTIYF.

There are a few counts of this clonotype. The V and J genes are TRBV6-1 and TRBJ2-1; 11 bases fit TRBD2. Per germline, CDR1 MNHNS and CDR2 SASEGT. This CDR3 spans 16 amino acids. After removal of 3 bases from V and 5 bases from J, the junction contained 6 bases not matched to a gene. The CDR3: CASSEWGLAENNEQFF. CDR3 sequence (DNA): TGTGCCAGCAGTGAGTGGGGACTAGCGGAGAACAATGAGCAGTTCTTC.

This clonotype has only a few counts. In DNA form, the CDR3 reads TGTGCCAGCAGTCCCATGGGTAGAACGAACACCGGGGAGCTGTTTTTT. Translation gives CASSPMGRTNTGELFF. The V call is TRBV28, the J call TRBJ2-2; unclear D gene. The CDR3 spans 16 residues. V lost 5 bases and J lost 0, with 13 bases in between. Per the germline V gene, CDR1 is MDHEN and CDR2 is SYDVKM.

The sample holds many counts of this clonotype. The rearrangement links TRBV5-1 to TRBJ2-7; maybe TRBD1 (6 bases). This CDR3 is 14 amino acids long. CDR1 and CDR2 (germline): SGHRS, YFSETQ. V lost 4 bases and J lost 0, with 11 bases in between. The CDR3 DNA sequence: TGCGCCAGCAGCCCAGGACAGTCCTCCTACGAGCAGTACTTC. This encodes CASSPGQSSYEQYF.

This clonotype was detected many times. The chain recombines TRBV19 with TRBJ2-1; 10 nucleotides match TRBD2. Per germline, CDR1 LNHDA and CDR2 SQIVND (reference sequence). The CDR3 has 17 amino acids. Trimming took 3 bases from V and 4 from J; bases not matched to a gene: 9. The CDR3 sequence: CASSIRLAGVAYNEQFF. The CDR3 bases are TGTGCCAGTAGTATTCGCCTAGCGGGAGTTGCATACAATGAGCAGTTCTTC. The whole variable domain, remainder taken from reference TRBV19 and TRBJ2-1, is DGGITQSPKYLFRKEGQNVTLSCEQNLNHDAMYWYRQDPGQGLRLIYYSQIVNDFQKGDIAEGYSVSREKKESFPLTVTSAQKNPTAFYLCASSIRLAGVAYNEQFFGPGTRLTVL.

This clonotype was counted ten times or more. The CDR3 DNA reads TGTGCCAGCAAGACCCACTACGAGCAGTACTTC. It is translated as CASKTHYEQYF. This chain joins TRBV6-1 and TRBJ2-7, with D hard to call. The ends were cut back, 7 bases at V and 3 bases at J, with 7 bases in the middle. The CDR3 is 11 residues long. CDR1 and CDR2 (germline): MNHNS, SASEGT.

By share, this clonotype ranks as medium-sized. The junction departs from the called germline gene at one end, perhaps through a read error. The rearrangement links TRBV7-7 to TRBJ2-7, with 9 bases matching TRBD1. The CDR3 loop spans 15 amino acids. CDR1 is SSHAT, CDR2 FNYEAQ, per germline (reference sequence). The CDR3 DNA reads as TGTGCTAGCAGCCCCGGGACAGGGAGTTCCTACGAGCAGTACTTC. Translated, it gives CASSPGTGSSYEQYF.

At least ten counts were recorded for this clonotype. The CDR3 DNA is TGTGCCTGGAGTGGGGCGGCAGCCCATTATTCACCCCTCCACTTT. Amino acid sequence: CAWSGAAAHYSPLHF. The chain recombines TRBV30 with TRBJ1-6; no clear D. Germline CDR1 is GTSNPN and CDR2 is SVGIG (reference sequence). Trimming cost V 1 base and J 8 bases, with 15 bases left between them. The CDR3 extends over 15 amino acids.

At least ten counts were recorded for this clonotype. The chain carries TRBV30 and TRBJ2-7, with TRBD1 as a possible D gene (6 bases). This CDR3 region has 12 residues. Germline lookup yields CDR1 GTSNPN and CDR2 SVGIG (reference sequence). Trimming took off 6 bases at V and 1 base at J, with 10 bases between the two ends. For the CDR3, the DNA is TGTGCCTGCGTAAGGGGGTCCTACGAGCAGTACTTC. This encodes CACVRGSYEQYF.

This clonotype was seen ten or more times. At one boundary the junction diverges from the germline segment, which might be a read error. The CDR3 region is CSARLLGEPSFEQYF. CDR3 in DNA: TGCAGTGCTAGACTTTTGGGGGAGCCCTCCTTCGAGCAGTACTTC. The rearrangement joins TRBV20-1 to TRBJ2-7; D may be TRBD1 or TRBD2 (5 bases each). This CDR3 has 15 residues. Germline V gene lookup returns CDR1 DFQATT and CDR2 SNEGSKA (reference sequence).

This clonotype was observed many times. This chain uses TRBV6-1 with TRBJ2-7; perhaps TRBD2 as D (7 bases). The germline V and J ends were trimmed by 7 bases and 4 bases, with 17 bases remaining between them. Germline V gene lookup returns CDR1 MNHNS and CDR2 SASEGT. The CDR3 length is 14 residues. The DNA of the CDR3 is TGTGCCAGCACCGAAGGGGGGGGGGTGTACGAGCAGTACTTC. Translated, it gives CASTEGGGVYEQYF.

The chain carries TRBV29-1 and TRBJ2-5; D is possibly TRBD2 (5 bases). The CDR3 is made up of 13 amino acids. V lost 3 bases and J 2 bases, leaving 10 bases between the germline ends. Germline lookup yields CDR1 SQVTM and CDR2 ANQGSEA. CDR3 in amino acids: CSVEPSRQETQYF. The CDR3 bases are TGCAGCGTTGAGCCTAGCCGACAAGAGACCCAGTACTTC.